These T cell receptor beta chains were read from a single sample in a study of T cells after yellow fever vaccination. TCRdb reprocessed the 5' RACE reads with MiXCR, giving one entry per CDR3 protein. The data show around 500,000 distinct CDR3 sequences, around a fifth seen once. Specimen: PBMCs, collected approximately 22 days after the first yellow fever vaccination. The source of these receptors is a man aged 18-30 years who received the YFV17D yellow fever vaccine. Each CDR3 is given without its conserved first and last residue. D genes are given only for firm matches. A clone size is listed for some rows: how often the clone was seen (once, few, many), or a class if it is expanded.

TRBJ2-7 | TRBV14 | . | . | ASSHSLRGQY
TRBJ1-2 | TRBV29-1 | . | . | SVGRGSEYGYT
TRBJ2-3 | TRBV18 | . | few | ASSPSARPDTQY
TRBJ2-7 | TRBV19 | TRBD1 | few | ASSIVDRADEQY
TRBJ1-2 | TRBV12-3/TRBV12-4 | . | few | ASSLGWVEGYT
TRBJ2-3 | TRBV2 | . | . | ASSEGPIDTDTQY
TRBJ1-1 | TRBV7-2 | . | few | ASSPYPGATEAF
TRBJ2-3 | TRBV5-1 | . | many | ASSLGEDTQY
TRBJ1-3 | TRBV11-2 | TRBD1 | few | ASSLDRTGGLSSGNTIY
TRBJ2-1 | TRBV12-3/TRBV12-4 | TRBD2 | few | ASSTGLAGSYNEQF
TRBJ2-5 | TRBV29-1 | . | . | SVETGTHRETQY
TRBJ2-7 | TRBV5-1 | TRBD1 | few | ASSRGDRYKDYEQY
TRBJ2-3 | TRBV5-1 | . | few | ASGTTQQDTQY
TRBJ2-5 | TRBV10-3 | TRBD2 | few | ATGLAGAQETQY
TRBJ1-5 | TRBV5-1 | . | once | ASPPGRGNQPQH
TRBJ1-1 | TRBV5-1 | TRBD1 | few | ASSTRSGTGNTEAF
TRBJ1-2 | TRBV7-9 | . | . | ASSLRVSMNGYT
TRBJ1-1 | TRBV5-1 | TRBD1 | . | ASGMDRLGAF
TRBJ2-2 | TRBV6-4 | . | few | ASSVELGTGELF
TRBJ2-1 | TRBV19 | . | few | ASSRVNEQF
TRBJ1-1 | TRBV7-9 | . | . | ASGRGLRFAF
TRBJ2-3 | TRBV2 | TRBD2 | . | AIRTSMYTQY
TRBJ2-5 | TRBV6-1 | . | many | ASAPVGQETQY
TRBJ1-4 | TRBV14 | . | . | ASSSVDGEKLF
TRBJ2-1 | TRBV7-9 | . | . | ASRQTGGHNNEQF
TRBJ2-1 | TRBV5-1 | TRBD2 | . | ASSRDYLNEQF
TRBJ2-1 | TRBV6-1 | TRBD1 | . | ASRKPGQGSYNEQF